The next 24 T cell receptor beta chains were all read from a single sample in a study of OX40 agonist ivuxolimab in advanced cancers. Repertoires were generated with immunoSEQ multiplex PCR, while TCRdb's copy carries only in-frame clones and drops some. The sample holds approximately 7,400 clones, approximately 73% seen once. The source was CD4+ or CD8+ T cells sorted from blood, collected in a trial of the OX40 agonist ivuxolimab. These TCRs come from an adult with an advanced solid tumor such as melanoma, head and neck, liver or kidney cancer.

CDR3 region: CASSFEGIGGGPLHF. CDR3 nucleotide sequence: TGTGCCAGCAGTTTTGAGGGGATAGGGGGGGGCCCCCTCCACTTT. The chain employs TRBV28 and TRBJ1-6, with D possibly being TRBD1 (6 bases). This CDR3 contains 15 residues. V lost 3 bases to trimming and J lost 13 bases, with 19 bases between them. Germline V gene sequence: CDR1 MDHEN, CDR2 SYDVKM.

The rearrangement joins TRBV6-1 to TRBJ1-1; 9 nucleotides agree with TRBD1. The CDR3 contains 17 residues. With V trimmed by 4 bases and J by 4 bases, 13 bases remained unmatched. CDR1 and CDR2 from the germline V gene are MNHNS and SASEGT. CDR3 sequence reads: CASSARAAGQGSTEAFF. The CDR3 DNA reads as TGTGCCAGCAGTGCCCGGGCGGCGGGACAGGGTAGCACTGAAGCTTTCTTT.

The CDR3 sequence is CASSMIATNEKLFF. The CDR3 DNA is TGTGCCAGCAGCATGATTGCAACTAATGAAAAACTGTTTTTT. The chain employs TRBV5-6 and TRBJ1-4, with unresolved D. The V gene lost 4 bases and the J gene lost 0 bases, with 7 bases spanning the gap. Germline loops: CDR1 SGHDT, CDR2 YYEEEE. This CDR3 region has 14 residues.

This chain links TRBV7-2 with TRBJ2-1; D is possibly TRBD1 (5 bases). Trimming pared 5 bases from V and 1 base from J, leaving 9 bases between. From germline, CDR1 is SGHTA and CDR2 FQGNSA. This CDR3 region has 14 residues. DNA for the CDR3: TGTGCCAGCAGCGAGACAGTTTCCTACAATGAGCAGTTCTTC. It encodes CASSETVSYNEQFF. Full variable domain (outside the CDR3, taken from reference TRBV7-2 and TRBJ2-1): GAGVSQSPSNKVTEKGKDVELRCDPISGHTALYWYRQSLGQGLEFLIYFQGNSAPDKSGLPSDRFSAERTGGSVSTLTIQRTQQEDSAVYLCASSETVSYNEQFFGPGTRLTVL.

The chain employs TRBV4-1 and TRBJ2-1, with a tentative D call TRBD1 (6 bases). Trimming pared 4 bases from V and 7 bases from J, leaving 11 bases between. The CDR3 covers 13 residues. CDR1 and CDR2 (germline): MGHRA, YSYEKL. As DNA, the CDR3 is TGCGCCAGCAGCCCATCTCAGGGGAATGAGCAGTTCTTC. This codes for CASSPSQGNEQFF.

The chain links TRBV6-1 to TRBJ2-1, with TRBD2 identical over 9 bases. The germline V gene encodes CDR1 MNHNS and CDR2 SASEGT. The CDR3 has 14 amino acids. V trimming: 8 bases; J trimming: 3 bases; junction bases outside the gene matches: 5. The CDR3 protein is CASRRTSDYNEQFF. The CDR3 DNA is TGTGCCAGCCGGAGGACTAGCGACTACAATGAGCAGTTCTTC.

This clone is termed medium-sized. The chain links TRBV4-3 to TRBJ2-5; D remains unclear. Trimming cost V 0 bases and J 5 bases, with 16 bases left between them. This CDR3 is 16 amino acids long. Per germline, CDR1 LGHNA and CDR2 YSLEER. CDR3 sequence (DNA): TGCGCCAGCAGCCAAGATCGGAACGCCGCCCAGGAGACCCAGTACTTC. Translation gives CASSQDRNAAQETQYF.

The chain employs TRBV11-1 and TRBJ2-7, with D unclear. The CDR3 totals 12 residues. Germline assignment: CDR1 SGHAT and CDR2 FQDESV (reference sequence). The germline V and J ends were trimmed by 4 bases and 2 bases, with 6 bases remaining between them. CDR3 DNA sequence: TGTGCCAGCAGCTGGATAGCCTACGAGCAGTACTTC. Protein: CASSWIAYEQYF.

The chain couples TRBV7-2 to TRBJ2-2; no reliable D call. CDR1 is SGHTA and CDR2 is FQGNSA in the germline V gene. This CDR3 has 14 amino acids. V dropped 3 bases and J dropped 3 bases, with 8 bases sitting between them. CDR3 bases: TGTGCCAGCAGCTTGGGCAGCTACACCGGGGAGCTGTTTTTT. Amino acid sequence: CASSLGSYTGELFF.

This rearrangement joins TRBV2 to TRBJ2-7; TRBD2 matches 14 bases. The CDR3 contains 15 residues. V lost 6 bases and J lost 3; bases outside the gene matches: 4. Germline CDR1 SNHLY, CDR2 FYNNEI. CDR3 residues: CASSYGLAGGYEQYF. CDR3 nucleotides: TGTGCCAGCAGCTACGGACTAGCGGGGGGCTACGAGCAGTACTTC.

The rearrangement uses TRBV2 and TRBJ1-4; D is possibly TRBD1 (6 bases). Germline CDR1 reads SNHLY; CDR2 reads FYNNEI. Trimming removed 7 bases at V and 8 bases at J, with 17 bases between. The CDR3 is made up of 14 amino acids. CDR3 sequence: CASTFRGVGEKLFF. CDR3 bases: TGTGCCAGCACCTTTAGGGGGGTAGGAGAAAAACTGTTTTTT. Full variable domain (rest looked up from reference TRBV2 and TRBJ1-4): EPEVTQTPSHQVTQMGQEVILRCVPISNHLYFYWYRQILGQKVEFLVSFYNNEISEKSEIFDDQFSVERPDGSNFTLKIRSTKLEDSAMYFCASTFRGVGEKLFFGSGTQLSVL.

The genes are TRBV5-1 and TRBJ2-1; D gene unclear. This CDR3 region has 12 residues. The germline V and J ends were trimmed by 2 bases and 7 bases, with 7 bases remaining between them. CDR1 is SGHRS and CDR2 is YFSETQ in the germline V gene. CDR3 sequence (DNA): TGCGCCAGCAGCTTAAGACCGAATGAGCAGTTCTTC. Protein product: CASSLRPNEQFF.

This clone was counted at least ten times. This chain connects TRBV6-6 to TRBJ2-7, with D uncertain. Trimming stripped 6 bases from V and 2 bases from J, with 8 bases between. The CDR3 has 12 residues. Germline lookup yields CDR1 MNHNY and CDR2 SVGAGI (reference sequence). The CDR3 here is CASSPYTYEQYF. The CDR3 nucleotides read TGTGCCAGCAGCCCTTACACCTACGAGCAGTACTTC.

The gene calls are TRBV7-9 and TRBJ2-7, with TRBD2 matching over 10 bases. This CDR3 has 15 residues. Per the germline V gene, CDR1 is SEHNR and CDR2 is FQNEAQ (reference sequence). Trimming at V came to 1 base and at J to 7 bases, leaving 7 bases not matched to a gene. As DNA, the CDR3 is TGTGCCAGCAGCTTAGTTCTAGCGGGAGCGGAAGAGCAGTACTTC. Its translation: CASSLVLAGAEEQYF.

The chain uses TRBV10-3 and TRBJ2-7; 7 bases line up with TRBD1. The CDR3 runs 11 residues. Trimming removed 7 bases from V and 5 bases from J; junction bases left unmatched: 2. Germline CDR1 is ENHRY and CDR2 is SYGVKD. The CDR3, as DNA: TGTGCCATCACCGACAGGGACGAGCAGTACTTC. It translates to CAITDRDEQYF.

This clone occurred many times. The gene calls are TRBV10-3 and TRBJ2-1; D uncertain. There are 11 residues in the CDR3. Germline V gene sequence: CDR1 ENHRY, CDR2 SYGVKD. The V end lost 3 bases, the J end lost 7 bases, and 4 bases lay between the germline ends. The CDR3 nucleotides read TGTGCCATCAGTGACCGAAATGAGCAGTTCTTC. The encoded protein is CAISDRNEQFF.

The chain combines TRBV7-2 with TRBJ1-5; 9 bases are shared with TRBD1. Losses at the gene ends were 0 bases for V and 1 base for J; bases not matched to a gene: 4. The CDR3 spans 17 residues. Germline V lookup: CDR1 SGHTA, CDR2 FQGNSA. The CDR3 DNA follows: TGTGCCAGCAGCTTAGCGTTCGGGACAGGGAGCAATCAGCCCCAGCATTTT. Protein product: CASSLAFGTGSNQPQHF.

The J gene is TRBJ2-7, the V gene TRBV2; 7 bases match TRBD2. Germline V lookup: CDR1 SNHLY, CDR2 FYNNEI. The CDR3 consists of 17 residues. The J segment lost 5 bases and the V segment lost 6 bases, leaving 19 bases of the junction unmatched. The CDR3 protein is CASSYATVGRERNEQYF. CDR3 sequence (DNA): TGTGCCAGCAGCTACGCCACGGTGGGGCGGGAGAGGAACGAGCAGTACTTC.

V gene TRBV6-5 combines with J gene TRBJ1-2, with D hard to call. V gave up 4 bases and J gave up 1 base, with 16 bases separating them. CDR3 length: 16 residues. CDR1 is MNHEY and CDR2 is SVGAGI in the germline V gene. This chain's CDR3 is CASSFDPDGLNYGYTF. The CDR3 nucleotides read TGTGCCAGCAGTTTCGACCCCGACGGACTTAACTATGGCTACACCTTC.

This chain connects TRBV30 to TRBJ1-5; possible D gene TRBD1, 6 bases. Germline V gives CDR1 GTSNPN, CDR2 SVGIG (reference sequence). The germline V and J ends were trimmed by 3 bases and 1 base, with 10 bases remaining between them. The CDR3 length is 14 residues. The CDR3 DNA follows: TGTGCCTGGAGCGACGGACAGAGCAATCAGCCCCAGCATTTT. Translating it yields CAWSDGQSNQPQHF.

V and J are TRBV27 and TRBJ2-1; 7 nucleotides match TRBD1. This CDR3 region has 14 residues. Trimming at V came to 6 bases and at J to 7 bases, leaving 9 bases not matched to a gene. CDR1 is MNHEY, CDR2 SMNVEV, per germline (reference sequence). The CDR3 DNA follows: TGTGCCAGCAGCCTCCCGGGACAGAGGAATGAGCAGTTCTTC. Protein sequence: CASSLPGQRNEQFF.

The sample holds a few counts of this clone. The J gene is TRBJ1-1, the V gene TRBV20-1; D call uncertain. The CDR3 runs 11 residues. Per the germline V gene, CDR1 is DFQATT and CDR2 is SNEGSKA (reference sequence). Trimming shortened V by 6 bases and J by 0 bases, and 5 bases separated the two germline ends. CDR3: CSATVNTEAFF. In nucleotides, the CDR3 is TGCAGTGCCACAGTGAACACTGAAGCTTTCTTT.

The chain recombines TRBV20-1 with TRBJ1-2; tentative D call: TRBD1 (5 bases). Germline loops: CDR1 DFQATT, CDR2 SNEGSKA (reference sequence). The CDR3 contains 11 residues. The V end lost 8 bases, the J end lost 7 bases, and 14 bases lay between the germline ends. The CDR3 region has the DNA TGCAGTACCCTCCCAGGGTCTGGCTACACCTTC. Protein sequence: CSTLPGSGYTF.

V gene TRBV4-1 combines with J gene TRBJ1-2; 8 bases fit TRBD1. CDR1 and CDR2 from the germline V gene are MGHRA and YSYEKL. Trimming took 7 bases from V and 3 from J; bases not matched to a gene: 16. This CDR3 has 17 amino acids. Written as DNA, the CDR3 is TGCGCCAGCACCCCAATTGAGACAGGGGATAATCACTATGGCTACACCTTC. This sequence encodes CASTPIETGDNHYGYTF.